This TCR beta chain was obtained from a study of identical twins. Study outcomes and limitations: Compared with unrelated sharing, twin-shared out-of-frame alpha sequences had more low-probability sequences. Its conclusions, products of cross-sectional statistical analysis, did not come from following the same donors. A lower insertion count was a feature of abundant cord blood beta clonotypes, with no such feature in memory repertoires.

MiXCR, applied by TCRdb to the 5' RACE reads, yields one record per CDR3 protein. The sample has hundreds of thousands of distinct CDR3 sequences, less than 10% seen once. There were only healthy Caucasians among the donors. This clonotype was observed many times. Its antigen is unidentified. The V and J ends lost 5 bases and 0 bases respectively, with 15 bases between them. The CDR3 totals 16 residues. These data are also associated with another study on yellow fever vaccine responses in identical twins.

Sequenced input: PBMCs. The gene calls are TRBV12-3 or TRBV12-4 and TRBJ2-3, with D perhaps matching TRBD1 or TRBD2 (5 bases each). This TCR derives from a woman in her late teens or twenties in good health. The CDR3: CASSPGRSKSTDTQYF. Written as DNA, the CDR3 is TGTGCCAGCAGTCCGGGACGGTCGAAAAGCACAGATACGCAGTATTTT.